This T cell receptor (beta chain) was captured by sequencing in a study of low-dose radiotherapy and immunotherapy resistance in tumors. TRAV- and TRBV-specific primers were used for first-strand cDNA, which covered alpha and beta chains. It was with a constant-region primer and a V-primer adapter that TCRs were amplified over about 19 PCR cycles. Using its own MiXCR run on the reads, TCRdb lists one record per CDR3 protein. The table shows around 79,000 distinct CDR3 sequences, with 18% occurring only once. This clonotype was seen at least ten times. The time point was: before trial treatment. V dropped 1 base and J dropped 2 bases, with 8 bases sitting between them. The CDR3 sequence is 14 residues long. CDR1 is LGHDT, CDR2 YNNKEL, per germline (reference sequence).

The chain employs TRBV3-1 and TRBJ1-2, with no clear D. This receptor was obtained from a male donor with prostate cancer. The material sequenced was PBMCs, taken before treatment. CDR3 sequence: CASSQGLGNYGYTF. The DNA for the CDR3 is TGTGCCAGCAGCCAAGGGTTAGGGAACTATGGCTACACCTTC.